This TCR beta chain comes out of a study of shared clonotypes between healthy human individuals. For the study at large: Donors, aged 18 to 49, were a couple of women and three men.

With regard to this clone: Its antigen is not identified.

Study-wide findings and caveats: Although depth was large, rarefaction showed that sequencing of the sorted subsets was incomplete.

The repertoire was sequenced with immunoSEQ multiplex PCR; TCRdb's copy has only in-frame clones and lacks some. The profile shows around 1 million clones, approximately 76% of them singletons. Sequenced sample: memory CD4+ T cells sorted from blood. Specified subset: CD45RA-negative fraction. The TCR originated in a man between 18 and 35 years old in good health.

CDR3 residues: CASSPNPGGNYGYTF. In DNA form, the CDR3 reads TGTGCCAGCAGCCCTAATCCAGGGGGAAACTATGGCTACACCTTC. The chain combines TRBV7-9 with TRBJ1-2, with TRBD1 matching over 7 bases. The J segment lost 2 bases and the V segment lost 5 bases, leaving 8 bases of the junction unmatched. Germline CDR1 SEHNR, CDR2 FQNEAQ (reference sequence). This CDR3 contains 15 residues.